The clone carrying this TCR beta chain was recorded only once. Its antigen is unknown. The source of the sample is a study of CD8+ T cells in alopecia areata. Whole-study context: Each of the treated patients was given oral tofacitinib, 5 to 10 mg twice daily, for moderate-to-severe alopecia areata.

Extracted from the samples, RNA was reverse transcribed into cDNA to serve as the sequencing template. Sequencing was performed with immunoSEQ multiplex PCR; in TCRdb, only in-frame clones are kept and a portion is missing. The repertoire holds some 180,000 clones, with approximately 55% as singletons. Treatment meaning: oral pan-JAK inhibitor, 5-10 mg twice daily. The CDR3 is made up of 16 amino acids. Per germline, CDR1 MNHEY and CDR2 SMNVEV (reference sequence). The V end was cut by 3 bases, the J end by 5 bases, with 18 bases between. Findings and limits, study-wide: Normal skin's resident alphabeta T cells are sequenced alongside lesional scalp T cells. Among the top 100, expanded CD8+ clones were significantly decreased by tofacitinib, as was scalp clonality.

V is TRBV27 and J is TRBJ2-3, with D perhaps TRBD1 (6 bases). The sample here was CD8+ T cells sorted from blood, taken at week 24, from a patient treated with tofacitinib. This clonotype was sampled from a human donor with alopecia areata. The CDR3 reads CASSFIGEIGGDTQYF. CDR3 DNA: TGTGCCAGCAGTTTTATCGGGGAAATAGGGGGAGATACGCAGTATTTT.